This TCR beta chain derives from a study of T cells in Graves' hyperthyroidism and ophthalmopathy (dated by TCRdb to the late 2010s). Describing the broader study: To identify distinguishing TCR V-J signatures, a discovery cohort of about a hundred patients was used, comprising 43 with Graves' ophthalmopathy and approximately 58 with stable Graves' hyperthyroidism. An independent validation cohort of about 19 hyperthyroidism patients and some 15 patients who later progressed to ophthalmopathy tested prospective prediction of ophthalmopathy. The 85 to 100 discovery patients were randomly split 7:3 into training and test sets. The study also compared thyroid tissue and blood T-cell repertoires from roughly 6 Graves' hyperthyroidism patients. Once sampling was done, hyperthyroidism patients were given methimazole at a starting dose of 30 mg daily, whereas ophthalmopathy patients were given high-dose intravenous methylprednisolone. The paper reports TCR Vbeta CDR3 sequencing of approximately 130 peripheral blood samples: fewer than 50 ophthalmopathy, approximately 74 hyperthyroidism and roughly 17 progressor patients. Here is what the overall study found, with its caveats: Blood samples also contained most of the expanded thyroid clonotypes (frequency above 0.001), which suggests that blood repertoires may reflect thyroid immune responses. During validation, the model predicted progression to ophthalmopathy a median of approximately 6 months ahead of onset, with just under 71% sensitivity and almost 75% specificity. No statistical method was used to fix the sample size in advance, and group allocation was not hidden from the investigators. A 13 V-J signature model separated ophthalmopathy from stable hyperthyroidism, with about 90% sensitivity and 81.08% specificity in cross-validation and 80%/75% in testing.

A patient counted as having stable Graves' hyperthyroidism if no progression to ophthalmopathy occurred over 18 months of follow-up. Hyperthyroidism patients were aged 18 to 65 years and newly diagnosed, with disease duration of less than 2 months. Patients with uncontrolled infections, other autoimmune diseases, pregnancy or lactation were excluded. Diagnoses relied on clinical symptoms, serum thyroxine and TRAb, thyroid ultrasound and orbital computed tomography. Total RNA was extracted with Trizol reagent, and quality was checked on an Agilent 2100 Bioanalyzer. The TCR beta CDR3 regions were amplified from RNA transcripts. The TCR CDR3 was subjected to a first round of RT-PCR using the HTBI primer set and the Qiagen OneStep RT-PCR kit. Libraries were constructed in a second round of multiplex PCR, after which size selection and purification were performed. Sequencing of the libraries was done on an Illumina HiSeq2000 using paired-end 100 bp reads. Turning to the authors' computational methods: SOAPnuke was used to process the raw data, with reads discarded if the reads contained adapters or uncalled bases, had a mean Phred below 15, or lacked an exact constant-primer or identifier match. High-quality paired reads were merged using COPE v1.2.5, and each unique nucleotide sequence was defined as a clonotype. MiTCR v1.1 was used to align the clonotypes against IMGT TRBV, TRBD and TRBJ reference segments. Analysis was restricted to V-J combinations with a frequency above 0.0001, which covered about 99% of repertoires. A TCS score was defined as the ratio between F50 (clonal expansion) and ExV (chaos), using BLOSUM62-based TCRdist between CDR3 peptides within each V-J. Welch's t-statistics and random forest reduced some 510 V-J features to roughly 13, which were used in a naive Bayes classifier (R e1071). The similarity between thyroid and blood repertoires was quantified using the Morisita-Horn index. Clones were called with MiXCR by TCRdb after fastp trimmed the public reads at Q25, and only in-frame beta chains were retained. Each entry is one CDR3 protein sequence, shown with its most common DNA and genes. These V and J calls rely on TCRdb rather than the paper's analysis. The sample table lists approximately 500,000 distinct CDR3 sequences, approximately 44% of them with a count of one. The ten largest clones take up about 8.3% of the sample.

Regarding this clonotype: It has no known antigen specificity. Per-nucleotide qualities are absent, and no much larger clonotype sits a single base away.

Sequences SQVTM (CDR1) and ANQGSEA (CDR2) are obtained from the germline V gene. The CDR3 contains 13 residues, cysteine and phenylalanine counted. The CDR3 DNA has 39 bases and is translated from base 1. The V end gives up 7 bases and the J end 5 bases, leaving 11 bases in the junction not matched to a gene. Rearrangement joined TRBV29-1 to TRBJ2-7; the junction holds 7 bases that match TRBD1. The sequencing sample was made of peripheral blood or thyroid tissue (not recorded which). The clonotype comes from a woman under 30 with Graves' hyperthyroidism. CDR3 sequence: CSGATGSGHEQYF. The nucleotide sequence is TGCAGCGGTGCGACAGGGTCGGGCCACGAGCAGTACTTC.